These 2 T cell receptor beta chains were sequenced from one sample in a study of blood T cell repertoires in COVID-19. Sequencing used immunoSEQ multiplex PCR; TCRdb keeps in-frame clones, though not all of them. Among approximately 440,000 clones listed, 88% were seen once. The sample taken for sequencing was peripheral blood. The receptors shown here come from a woman in her 50s with COVID-19, enrolled during active disease.

The CDR3 DNA sequence: TGTGCCAGCCTTTTGGGACAGCAGAACACTGAAGCTTTCTTT. Protein: CASLLGQQNTEAFF. This chain connects TRBV28 to TRBJ1-1; 7 bases match TRBD1. Trimming cost V 8 bases and J 1 base; bases outside gene matches: 7. Germline V CDR1 and CDR2: MDHEN, SYDVKM. CDR3 size: 14 residues.

With respect to this clone: The same CDR3 arises from other DNA sequences in this sample as well. The J gene is TRBJ1-2, the V gene TRBV27, with D unclear. V lost 2 bases and J 5 bases, leaving 9 bases between the germline ends. The germline V gene has CDR1 MNHEY and CDR2 SMNVEV (reference sequence). The CDR3 spans 13 residues. CDR3 DNA sequence: TGTGCCAGCAGTTTAAGCGGATCTTATGGCTACACCTTC. It translates to CASSLSGSYGYTF.